Below, one T cell receptor beta chain is given with its context. Its antigen remains unknown. This sample was taken from a study of beta chain features in type 1 diabetes. What was sequenced were expressed TCRB transcripts, since all of the isolated RNA had been reverse transcribed. Sequencing used immunoSEQ multiplex PCR; TCRdb keeps in-frame clones, though not all of them. The sample includes 500,000 to 800,000 clones, around 11% of them seen just once. Study results and caveats: Relative to healthy donors, patients appeared to have naive, central memory and Treg TCRB repertoires that were more similar. People with Type 1 diabetes carried modestly yet significantly shorter TCRB CDR3s in all four CD4+ subsets. Reduced insertions and increased deletions marked VDJ junctions in type 1 diabetes patients.

CDR1 is LNHDA and CDR2 is SQIVND in the germline V gene (reference sequence). The CDR3 runs to 14 residues. Trimming cost V 4 bases and J 2 bases; bases outside gene matches: 0. On average, the one heparinised blood draw given by each donor was about 120 mL. The J gene is TRBJ2-7, the V gene TRBV19; TRBD2 aligns across 12 bases. The specimen was naive CD4+ T cells from blood. The receptor was isolated from a man aged 30 to 45 with type 1 diabetes. The CDR3 region is CASSRTSGAYEQYF. The CDR3 DNA reads as TGTGCCAGTAGTAGGACTAGCGGGGCCTACGAGCAGTACTTC.